Sequencing of this T cell receptor (beta chain) was carried out in a study of T-cell reconstitution after alpha-beta-depleted transplantation in children. The CDR3 is 14 residues long. Per the germline V gene, CDR1 is KGHSH and CDR2 is LQKENI. Trimming took 4 bases from V and 3 from J; bases not matched to a gene: 4. Library preparation (for TCRbeta) was performed with unique molecular identifiers. TCRdb ran MiXCR on the PCR reads and lists one entry per CDR3 protein. The data contain 250,000 to 350,000 distinct CDR3 sequences, 9.5% to 10% of them seen just once; the ten biggest clones take up roughly a tenth.

The gene calls are TRBV18 and TRBJ2-7, with 9 bases aligning to TRBD1. The sample here was PBMCs from the stem cell graft donor, taken from the stem cell graft. The TCR comes from a human donor who donated a stem cell graft to a child with SCID. In DNA, the CDR3 is TGTGCCAGCTCACTAACAGGGGGCATCTACGAGCAGTACTTC. This gives the protein CASSLTGGIYEQYF. Looking up the rest from reference TRBV18 and TRBJ2-7 gives the full variable domain: NAGVMQNPRHLVRRRGQEARLRCSPMKGHSHVYWYRQLPEEGLKFMVYLQKENIIDESGMPKERFSAEFPKEGPSILRIQQVVRGDSAAYFCASSLTGGIYEQYFGPGTRLTVT.